A single count supports the clone carrying this TCR beta chain. The antigen remains unidentified. This record comes from a study of T cell responses to AZD1222 COVID-19 vaccine. Findings and caveats of the study: Vaccination with two AZD1222 doses was followed by a rise in Spike-specific TCR breadth and depth. Every sample of the repertoires postdated the peak T cell response.

The length of the CDR3 is 15 residues. With 4 bases removed from V and 5 bases from J, the gap between germline ends came to 15 bases. Per the germline V gene, CDR1 is SGHTA and CDR2 is FQGTGA. Produced via immunoSEQ multiplex PCR; TCRdb's table is partial and in-frame only. The repertoire holds 130,000 to 150,000 clones, about 91% seen once, with around 2.7% in the top ten. This TCR was sampled from an adult in good health. The rearrangement uses TRBV7-3 and TRBJ2-1; D is possibly TRBD1 (5 bases). The sample here was peripheral blood, taken on day 0 of AZD1222 vaccination. CDR3 bases: TGTGCCAGCAGCTGGGGCGGTAGCAGGAACAATGAGCAGTTCTTC. Translation: CASSWGGSRNNEQFF.